The entry below describes one T cell receptor beta chain. Clones were read by immunoSEQ multiplex PCR, and TCRdb kept only the in-frame ones, dropping some. Here the sample spans about 50,000 clones, around 90% being singletons. The sample is drawn from a study of OX40 agonist ivuxolimab in advanced cancers. On the study more broadly: Enrolled patients in dose escalation had cancers that were hepatocellular carcinoma, melanoma, renal cell or head and neck cancer. Among those enrolled, mean age was roughly 55 years (range about 23 to 85) and 75% to 85% were male.

Germline V CDR1 and CDR2: MGHRA, YSYEKL. V lost 8 bases and J lost 7, with 14 bases in between. The CDR3 runs to 13 residues. The source was CD4+ or CD8+ T cells sorted from blood, collected in a trial of the OX40 agonist ivuxolimab. The V call is TRBV4-1, the J call TRBJ1-4; a possible D gene is TRBD1 (6 bases). This TCR came from an adult with an advanced solid tumor such as melanoma, head and neck, liver or kidney cancer. CDR3 coding DNA: TGCGCCAGCTGGGGGCAGGGGAGTGAAAAACTGTTTTTT. It yields the protein CASWGQGSEKLFF.